Described below is a single TCR beta chain sequence and its context. The antigen is undetermined. Second-dose intervals near 4 or 12 weeks were combined. The V end lost 4 bases, the J end lost 5 bases, and 9 bases lay between the germline ends. Germline-derived CDR1 and CDR2 are SGHTS and YDEGEE. This CDR3 has 12 residues. Method: immunoSEQ multiplex PCR; TCRdb's copy keeps in-frame clones and lacks some. The table has some 100,000 clones, around 88% seen once. This specimen comes from a study of T cell responses to AZD1222 COVID-19 vaccine. Points from the study as a whole: Dominant at 160-218 and 743-854, vaccine-associated CD4 TCRs also spanned spike.

The chain carries TRBV5-8 and TRBJ1-1; no clear D gene. This material consisted of peripheral blood, taken 28 days after the second AZD1222 dose. The receptor was isolated from an adult who received the AZD1222 COVID-19 vaccine. CDR3 in amino acids: CASSRTRTEAFF. The CDR3, as DNA: TGTGCCAGCAGCCGAACTCGAACTGAAGCTTTCTTT.